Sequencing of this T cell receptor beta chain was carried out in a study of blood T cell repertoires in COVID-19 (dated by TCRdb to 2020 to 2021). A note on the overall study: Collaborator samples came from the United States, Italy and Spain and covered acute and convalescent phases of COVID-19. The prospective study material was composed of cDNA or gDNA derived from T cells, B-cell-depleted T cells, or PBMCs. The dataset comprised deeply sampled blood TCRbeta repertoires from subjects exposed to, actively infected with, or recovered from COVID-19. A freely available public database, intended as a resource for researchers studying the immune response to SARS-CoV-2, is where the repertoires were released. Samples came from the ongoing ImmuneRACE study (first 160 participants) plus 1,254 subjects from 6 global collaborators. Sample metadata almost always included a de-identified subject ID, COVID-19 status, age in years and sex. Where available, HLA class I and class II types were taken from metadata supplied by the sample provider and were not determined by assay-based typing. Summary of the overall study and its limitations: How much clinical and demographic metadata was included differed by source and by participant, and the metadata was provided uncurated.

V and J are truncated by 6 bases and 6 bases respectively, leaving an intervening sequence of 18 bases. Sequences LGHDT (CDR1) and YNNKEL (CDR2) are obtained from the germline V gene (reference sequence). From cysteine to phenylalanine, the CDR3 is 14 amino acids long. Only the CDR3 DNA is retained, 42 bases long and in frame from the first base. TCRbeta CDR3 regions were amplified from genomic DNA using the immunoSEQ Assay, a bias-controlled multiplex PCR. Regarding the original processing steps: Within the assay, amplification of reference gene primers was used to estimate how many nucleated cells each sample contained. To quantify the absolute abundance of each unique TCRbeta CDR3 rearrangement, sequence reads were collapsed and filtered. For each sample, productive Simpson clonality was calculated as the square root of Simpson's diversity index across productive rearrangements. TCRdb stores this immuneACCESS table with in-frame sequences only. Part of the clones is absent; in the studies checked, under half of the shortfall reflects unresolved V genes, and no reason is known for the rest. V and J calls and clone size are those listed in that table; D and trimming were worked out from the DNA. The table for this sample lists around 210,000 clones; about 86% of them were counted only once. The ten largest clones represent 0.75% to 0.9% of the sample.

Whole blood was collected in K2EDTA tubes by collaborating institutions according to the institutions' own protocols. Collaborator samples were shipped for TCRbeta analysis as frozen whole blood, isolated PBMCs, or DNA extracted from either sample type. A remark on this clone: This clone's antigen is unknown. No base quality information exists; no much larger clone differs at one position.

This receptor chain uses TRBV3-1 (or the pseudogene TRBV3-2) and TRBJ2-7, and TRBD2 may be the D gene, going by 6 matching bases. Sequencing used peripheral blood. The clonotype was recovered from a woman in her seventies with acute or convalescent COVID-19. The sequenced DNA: TGTGCCAGCAGTCACGGGACTCAGTCCACCGAGCAGTACTTC. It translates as CASSHGTQSTEQYF.